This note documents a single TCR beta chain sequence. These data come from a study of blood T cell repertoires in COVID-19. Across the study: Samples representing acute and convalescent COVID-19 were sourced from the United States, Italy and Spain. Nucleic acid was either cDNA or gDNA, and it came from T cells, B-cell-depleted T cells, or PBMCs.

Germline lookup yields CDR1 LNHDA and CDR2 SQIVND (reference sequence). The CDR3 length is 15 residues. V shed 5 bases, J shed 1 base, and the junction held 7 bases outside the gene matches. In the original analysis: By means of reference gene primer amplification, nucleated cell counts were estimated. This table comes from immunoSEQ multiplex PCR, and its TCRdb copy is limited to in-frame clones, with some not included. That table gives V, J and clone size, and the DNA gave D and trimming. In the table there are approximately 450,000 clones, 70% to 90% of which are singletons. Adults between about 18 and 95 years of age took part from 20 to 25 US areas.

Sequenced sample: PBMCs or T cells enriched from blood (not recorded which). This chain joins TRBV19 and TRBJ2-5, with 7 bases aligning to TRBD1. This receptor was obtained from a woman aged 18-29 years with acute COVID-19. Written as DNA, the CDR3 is TGTGCCAGTAGTTTGGATCACAGGGGCCAAGAGACCCAGTACTTC. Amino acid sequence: CASSLDHRGQETQYF.